Shown below are 2 T cell receptor beta chains from a single sample sequenced in a study of T cell responses to AZD1222 COVID-19 vaccine. Generated by immunoSEQ multiplex PCR, the TCRdb table keeps only in-frame clones and is missing some. The sample records around 100,000 clones, approximately 87% being singletons. The source was peripheral blood, collected on day 0 of MenACWY control vaccination. The receptor set was obtained from an adult in good health.

The genes are TRBV15 and TRBJ2-2; D gene uncertain. Germline V gives CDR1 LNHNV, CDR2 YYDKDF (reference sequence). Deletions cut 3 bases from V and 0 bases from J, with 11 bases between. This CDR3 is 16 amino acids long. The chain's CDR3 is CATSRAQLANTGELFF. The CDR3 DNA sequence: TGTGCCACCAGCAGGGCGCAACTCGCGAACACCGGGGAGCTGTTTTTT.

This clone was detected only a few times. The genes are TRBV24-1 and TRBJ2-1, with 10 bases identical to TRBD1. Germline V CDR1 and CDR2: KGHDR, SFDVKD. This CDR3 region has 16 residues. V lost 4 bases to trimming and J lost 6 bases; unmatched junction nucleotides: 8. The CDR3 here is CATSDLGQGEGNEQFF. Here the CDR3 DNA reads TGTGCCACCAGTGACCTAGGACAGGGGGAAGGCAATGAGCAGTTCTTC.